These 29 T cell receptor beta chains share one sample of origin, sequenced in a study of T cell responses to AZD1222 COVID-19 vaccine. Libraries were prepared by immunoSEQ multiplex PCR; TCRdb keeps only in-frame clonotypes and omits some of them. The table shows over 50,000 clones, with around 85% occurring only once. The starting material was peripheral blood, obtained on day 0 of AZD1222 vaccination. The receptors shown here come from an adult in good health.

The chain couples TRBV3-1 (or the pseudogene TRBV3-2) to TRBJ2-7; no reliable D call. This CDR3 spans 11 amino acids. V lost 4 bases and J 4 bases, leaving 5 bases between the germline ends. From germline, CDR1 is LGHDT and CDR2 YNNKEL (reference sequence). The CDR3 bases are TGTGCCAGCAGCCCAGGTTACGAGCAGTACTTC. Its translation: CASSPGYEQYF.

CDR3 region: CASSLEGGSNTEAFF. CDR3 coding DNA: TGTGCCAGCAGCTTAGAAGGGGGATCGAACACTGAAGCTTTCTTT. The chain links TRBV7-3 to TRBJ1-1, with D tentatively TRBD1 (6 bases). Germline V gene lookup returns CDR1 SGHTA and CDR2 FQGTGA. V was clipped by 2 bases and J by 1 base, with 11 bases between them. The CDR3 consists of 15 residues.

The chain is built from TRBV19 and TRBJ1-3, with D unresolved. The V end was cut by 2 bases, the J end by 4 bases, with 9 bases between. In germline, CDR1 is LNHDA, CDR2 SQIVND (reference sequence). The CDR3 has 14 residues. The CDR3 protein is CASSIRPGGNTIYF. In DNA form, the CDR3 reads TGTGCCAGTAGTATACGCCCGGGCGGAAACACCATATATTTT.

The chain recombines TRBV7-9 with TRBJ1-2; tentatively, D is TRBD1 (5 bases). Germline CDR1 is SEHNR and CDR2 is FQNEAQ (reference sequence). The CDR3 length is 13 residues. Trimming removed 0 bases at V and 8 bases at J, with 10 bases between. CDR3 amino acids: CASSLAGDGGYTF. The DNA for the CDR3 is TGTGCCAGCAGCTTAGCAGGGGATGGAGGCTACACCTTC.

The V call is TRBV19, the J call TRBJ2-7; a possible D gene is TRBD1 (5 bases). Germline V gene sequence: CDR1 LNHDA, CDR2 SQIVND (reference sequence). The CDR3 totals 12 residues. With 5 bases removed from V and 4 bases from J, the gap between germline ends came to 9 bases. DNA of the CDR3: TGTGCCAGTAGTGCGACAGAGTACGAGCAGTACTTC. Translation gives CASSATEYEQYF.

The chain couples TRBV21-1 to TRBJ1-2. TRBV21-1 counts as a pseudogene. This CDR3 spans 14 amino acids. CDR3 DNA sequence: TGTGCCAGCAGCAGGAGGGAGGATAACTATGGCTACACCTTC. Amino acids: CASSRREDNYGYTF.

V is TRBV28 and J is TRBJ1-1, with D possibly matching TRBD1 (5 bases). The CDR3 is made up of 16 amino acids. Germline lookup yields CDR1 MDHEN and CDR2 SYDVKM. V shed 6 bases and J shed 3 bases, with 20 bases lying between them. The CDR3 loop is CASRGVTGRGYTEAFF. The DNA of the CDR3 is TGTGCCAGCAGGGGGGTGACGGGGAGGGGCTACACTGAAGCTTTCTTT.

This chain links TRBV6-2 or TRBV6-3 with TRBJ1-1; no clear D. The germline gives CDR1 MNHEY, CDR2 SVGEGT. There are 14 residues in the CDR3. V was cut by 0 bases and J by 1 base, with 6 bases left in between. DNA of the CDR3: TGTGCCAGCAGTTACTCGGTAGGGAACACTGAAGCTTTCTTT. This sequence encodes CASSYSVGNTEAFF.

The chain uses TRBV5-1 and TRBJ2-1; D gene ambiguous. Germline CDR1 is SGHRS and CDR2 is YFSETQ. V was pared by 2 bases and J by 6 bases, with 3 bases between. CDR3 length: 11 amino acids. The CDR3 sequence is CASSFVNEQFF. The CDR3 DNA sequence: TGCGCCAGCAGCTTCGTCAATGAGCAGTTCTTC.

This clone was observed once. The V gene is TRBV4-1, the J gene TRBJ2-7; the D gene is possibly TRBD2 (5 bases). The CDR3 runs 15 residues. V lost 2 bases and J lost 7, with 18 bases in between. Germline CDR1 and CDR2: MGHRA and YSYEKL. Here the CDR3 DNA reads TGCGCCAGCAGCCAATTATTACTAGTCATAGGTGAGCAGTACTTC. It specifies CASSQLLLVIGEQYF.

The chain recombines TRBV27 with TRBJ2-3, with D perhaps TRBD1 (5 bases). CDR1 is MNHEY and CDR2 is SMNVEV in the germline V gene (reference sequence). This CDR3 is 13 amino acids long. V shed 5 bases and J shed 6 bases, with 12 bases lying between them. The CDR3 bases are TGTGCCAGCAGTAAGACAGCGCGGGATACGCAGTATTTT. Its protein is CASSKTARDTQYF.

This chain uses TRBV28 with TRBJ2-5; TRBD1 matches at 10 bases. This CDR3 spans 15 amino acids. J gave up 5 bases and V 5 bases, and 8 bases lay outside the gene matches. Germline-derived CDR1 and CDR2 are MDHEN and SYDVKM. CDR3 DNA sequence: TGTGCCAGCAGTCTAGGACAGGGGGGAGGTGAGACCCAGTACTTC. Protein: CASSLGQGGGETQYF.

V usage is TRBV30 and J usage is TRBJ2-6; maybe TRBD1 (5 bases). The germline V gene has CDR1 GTSNPN and CDR2 SVGIG (reference sequence). Trimming took 3 bases from V and 4 from J, leaving 19 bases between them. CDR3 length equals 17 residues. CDR3 residues: CAWRRGRAGRGANVLTF. Written as DNA, the CDR3 is TGTGCCTGGAGGCGAGGTCGGGCAGGGCGAGGGGCCAACGTCCTGACTTTC.

This clone was detected once. The chain is built from TRBV28 and TRBJ2-1; D perhaps matches TRBD2 (5 bases). This CDR3 contains 12 residues. Trimming removed 1 base at V and 8 bases at J, with 6 bases between. Germline V gene lookup returns CDR1 MDHEN and CDR2 SYDVKM. The CDR3 spells CASSLSGYEQFF. CDR3 DNA sequence: TGTGCCAGCAGTTTATCGGGATATGAGCAGTTCTTC.

J is TRBJ2-3 and V is TRBV15, with no clear D. The CDR3 is 14 amino acids. Trimming cost V 0 bases and J 2 bases, with 6 bases left between them. Germline CDR1 is LNHNV and CDR2 is YYDKDF (reference sequence). DNA for the CDR3: TGTGCCACCAGCAGAGAGGCCGACACAGATACGCAGTATTTT. Its protein is CATSREADTDTQYF.

The CDR3 DNA is TGTGCCAGCAGCCAAGATGCGTCAGGTTCCTACGAGCAGTACTTC. It specifies CASSQDASGSYEQYF. The gene calls are TRBV3-1 (or the pseudogene TRBV3-2) and TRBJ2-7; D uncertain. The CDR3 length is 15 residues. Germline loops: CDR1 LGHDT, CDR2 YNNKEL (reference sequence). The V and J ends lost 0 bases and 1 base respectively, with 10 bases between them.

The chain carries TRBV7-9 and TRBJ2-7; TRBD2 matches 11 bases. Germline-derived CDR1 and CDR2 are SEHNR and FQNEAQ (reference sequence). The CDR3 loop spans 14 amino acids. With 9 bases clipped from V and 2 bases from J, the junction kept 6 bases outside the gene matches. The CDR3 is CASGTSGRTYEQYF. For the CDR3, the DNA is TGTGCCAGTGGGACTAGCGGAAGAACCTACGAGCAGTACTTC.

The chain is built from TRBV6-1 and TRBJ1-4; D may be TRBD1 (5 bases). The CDR3 length is 17 residues. CDR1 and CDR2 from the germline V gene are MNHNS and SASEGT. Trimming left V 4 bases short and J 0 bases short, with 15 bases between. CDR3: CASSAEGATPTNEKLFF. The CDR3 DNA is TGTGCCAGCAGTGCCGAAGGGGCGACACCAACTAATGAAAAACTGTTTTTT.

This clone is a singleton in its sample. The chain links TRBV30 to TRBJ2-1; D call uncertain. Germline CDR1 is GTSNPN and CDR2 is SVGIG (reference sequence). The CDR3 is made up of 11 amino acids. V was clipped by 0 bases and J by 10 bases, with 7 bases between them. The CDR3, as DNA: TGTGCCTGGAGTGTAACCCAAGAGCAGTTCTTC. Translated: CAWSVTQEQFF.

This rearrangement joins TRBV5-1 to TRBJ1-4; D gene ambiguous. This CDR3 has 14 residues. V shed 5 bases and J shed 5 bases, with 13 bases lying between them. The germline gives CDR1 SGHRS, CDR2 YFSETQ. The CDR3 DNA sequence: TGCGCCAGCAGAGTTGGAGGCAGGAATGAAAAACTGTTTTTT. Its translation: CASRVGGRNEKLFF.

In this sample, this clone turned up a few times. The gene calls are TRBV4-1 and TRBJ1-4; D remains unclear. V was trimmed by 0 bases and J by 10 bases, leaving 15 bases between them. The CDR3 has 15 residues. Germline V gives CDR1 MGHRA, CDR2 YSYEKL. CDR3 amino acids: CASSQEWSQQGKLFF. The CDR3 DNA sequence: TGCGCCAGCAGCCAAGAATGGAGCCAGCAAGGAAAACTGTTTTTT.

The chain couples TRBV7-3 to TRBJ1-3; 10 nucleotides align to TRBD1. The CDR3 totals 16 residues. In germline, CDR1 is SGHTA, CDR2 FQGTGA. J was trimmed by 0 bases and V by 4 bases; bases with no gene match: 3. The CDR3 DNA reads as TGTGCCAGCAGCTCGGACAGGGGGGACTCTGGAAACACCATATATTTT. Translated, it gives CASSSDRGDSGNTIYF.

The chain has TRBV6-5 and TRBJ2-3; 8 positions agree with TRBD2. This CDR3 comprises 14 residues. CDR1 is MNHEY, CDR2 SVGAGI, per germline. With V trimmed by 7 bases and J by 4 bases, 7 bases remained unmatched. The CDR3, as DNA: TGTGCCAGCACGGGAGGGCCCTCCTCAGATACGCAGTATTTT. Translated, it gives CASTGGPSSDTQYF.

The J gene is TRBJ1-2, the V gene TRBV6-4, with a weak D call TRBD1 (6 bases). There are 14 residues in the CDR3. The V gene lost 6 bases and the J gene lost 2 bases, with 13 bases spanning the gap. The germline V gene encodes CDR1 MRHNA and CDR2 SNTAGT. The CDR3 DNA is TGTGCCAGCAGCCCCGGGCAGGGGAACTATGGCTACACCTTC. Protein sequence: CASSPGQGNYGYTF.

The CDR3 reads CASSSGVSNSYEQYF. The CDR3 bases are TGTGCCAGCAGCTCAGGGGTCTCGAACTCCTACGAGCAGTACTTC. The V call is TRBV11-3, the J call TRBJ2-7; maybe TRBD1 (6 bases). Per germline, CDR1 SGHNT and CDR2 YENEEA. The CDR3 runs 15 residues. Deletions cut 4 bases from V and 0 bases from J, with 13 bases between. The full variable domain, in which reference TRBV11-3 and TRBJ2-7 provide the parts outside the CDR3, is EAGVVQSPRYKIIEKKQPVAFWCNPISGHNTLYWYLQNLGQGPELLIRYENEEAVDDSQLPKDRFSAERLKGVDSTLKIQPAELGDSAVYLCASSSGVSNSYEQYFGPGTRLTVT.

The genes are TRBV4-3 and TRBJ2-1, with TRBD2 matching 7 bases. Trimming removed 0 bases from V and 9 bases from J; junction bases left unmatched: 5. The CDR3 extends over 14 amino acids. Germline V gene lookup returns CDR1 LGHNA and CDR2 YSLEER. This CDR3 reads CASSQDAGVGEQFF. The CDR3 DNA reads as TGCGCCAGCAGCCAAGATGCGGGAGTGGGTGAGCAGTTCTTC.

V and J are TRBV18 and TRBJ2-5; 7 nucleotides agree with TRBD1. From germline, CDR1 is KGHSH and CDR2 LQKENI. This CDR3 has 14 amino acids. The V gene end was trimmed by 0 bases and the J gene end by 5 bases; junction bases not matched to a gene: 3. DNA for the CDR3: TGTGCCAGCTCACCACCGACAGGGCGGGAGACCCAGTACTTC. Amino acids: CASSPPTGRETQYF.

The chain couples TRBV4-1 to TRBJ2-7; 13 bases line up with TRBD2. The CDR3 spans 16 residues. The junction had 5 bases not matched to a gene; V was cut back by 4 bases and J by 2 bases. Germline-derived CDR1 and CDR2 are MGHRA and YSYEKL. CDR3 residues: CASSLTGTSGTYEQYF. The DNA of the CDR3 is TGCGCCAGCAGCCTGACCGGGACTAGCGGGACCTACGAGCAGTACTTC.

The rearrangement uses TRBV5-1 and TRBJ2-3; 7 bases agree with TRBD2. Germline CDR1 and CDR2: SGHRS and YFSETQ. The CDR3 sequence is 16 residues long. Trimming at V came to 2 bases and at J to 0 bases, leaving 6 bases not matched to a gene. CDR3 nucleotides: TGCGCCAGCAGCTTCACTACTAGCGACAGCACAGATACGCAGTATTTT. Protein product: CASSFTTSDSTDTQYF.